This is a list of T cell receptor beta chains from one sample in a study of blood T cell repertoires in COVID-19. Sequencing was performed with immunoSEQ multiplex PCR; in TCRdb, only in-frame clones are kept and a portion is missing. The sample lists about 130,000 clones; approximately 87% were seen once. Sample: peripheral blood. The receptors originated from a man in his sixties or seventies with active COVID-19. Each CDR3 is given with its conserved first and last residue. D genes are given only for firm matches.

v_call,j_call,d_call,cdr3_nt,cdr3_aa
TRBV30,TRBJ2-5,TRBD1,TGTGCCTGGAGTGTACGACAGGGGGCCGGAGAGACCCAGTACTTC,CAWSVRQGAGETQYF
TRBV5-1,TRBJ2-7,-,TGCGCCAGCAGCTTGGCCCTGGGAGGGGGCTACGAGCAGTACTTC,CASSLALGGGYEQYF
TRBV6-6,TRBJ1-3,-,TGTGCCAGCAGTCCCCTGACTGGGAACACCATATATTTT,CASSPLTGNTIYF
TRBV18,TRBJ1-4,TRBD1,TGTGCCAGCTCAATCGGACAGGGTCCTAATGAAAAACTGTTTTTT,CASSIGQGPNEKLFF
TRBV27,TRBJ2-7,-,TGTGCCAGCAGTTTAGACGGGAGCTCCTACGAGCAGTACTTC,CASSLDGSSYEQYF
TRBV18,TRBJ2-5,TRBD2,TGTGCCAGCTCACCAGGGGCTAGCGGGGGCCAAGAGACCCAGTACTTC,CASSPGASGGQETQYF
TRBV29-1,TRBJ1-1,TRBD1,TGCAGCGTAGTGACAGGGACTGAAGCTTTCTTT,CSVVTGTEAFF
TRBV29-1,TRBJ2-1,-,TGCAGCGTTGAAGGCGGCAGGGTAACCTACAATGAGCAGTTCTTC,CSVEGGRVTYNEQFF
TRBV24-1,TRBJ2-1,-,TGTGCCACCGCCCAGACAGACAATGAGCAGTTCTTC,CATAQTDNEQFF
TRBV18,TRBJ2-2,TRBD1,TGTGCCAGCTCACCCCCGGGACAGCCGAAGCCTGACACCGGGGAGCTGTTTTTT,CASSPPGQPKPDTGELFF
TRBV7-3,TRBJ2-7,TRBD2,TGTGCCAGCAGGGGGGATAGCGGGAGTGGCTACGAGCAGTACTTC,CASRGDSGSGYEQYF
TRBV7-9,TRBJ2-7,-,TGTGCCAGCAGCTTAGGCGTAGCCTCCTACGAGCAGTACTTC,CASSLGVASYEQYF
TRBV5-1,TRBJ2-2,TRBD2,TGCGCCAGCAGCTTGGAATCCGGGAGGGAGACCGGGGAGCTGTTTTTT,CASSLESGRETGELFF
TRBV30,TRBJ2-1,TRBD1,TGTGCCTGGAGGGGGACAGGGTCCGGTGAGCAGTTCTTC,CAWRGTGSGEQFF
TRBV10-3,TRBJ2-7,-,TGTGCCATCGGCACCCCTCTCTACGAGCAGTACTTC,CAIGTPLYEQYF
TRBV7-8,TRBJ2-1,TRBD2,TGTGCCAGCAGCTTACCGGGACTACCCCTCTCCTACAATGAGCAGTTCTTC,CASSLPGLPLSYNEQFF
TRBV7-9,TRBJ1-2,-,TGTGCCAGCACCCCGGTGGAGAACTATGGCTACACCTTC,CASTPVENYGYTF
TRBV2,TRBJ2-3,TRBD2,TGTGCCAGCAGTTTGCTAGCGGGAGGAGATACGCAGTATTTT,CASSLLAGGDTQYF
TRBV19,TRBJ1-4,TRBD1,TGTGCCAGTCGACAAGGAACAGGGGCCGGAAAACTGTTTTTT,CASRQGTGAGKLFF
TRBV18,TRBJ1-5,TRBD1,TGTGCCAGCTCCGGACAGGGGAGCAATCAGCCCCAGCATTTT,CASSGQGSNQPQHF
TRBV20-1,TRBJ1-3,TRBD1,TGCAGTGCTAGTCCCCTCCAGGGGGTAAGGGGATCTGGAAACACCATATATTTT,CSASPLQGVRGSGNTIYF
TRBV19,TRBJ2-5,TRBD2,TGTGCCACCCCCCCGGGGGGGGAGACCCAGTACTTC,CATPPGGETQYF
TRBV5-1,TRBJ2-7,-,TGCGCCAGCAGCGAATCGGGAGTGTCCCCGTACGAGCAGTACTTC,CASSESGVSPYEQYF
TRBV3-1/TRBV3-2,TRBJ2-1,TRBD1,TGTGCCAGCAGCCAAGCGGCAGGGGGCAGGGGTGAGCAGTTCTTC,CASSQAAGGRGEQFF
TRBV11-2,TRBJ2-5,-,TGTGCCAGCAGCTCCCAGGCACTGGAGACCCAGTACTTC,CASSSQALETQYF
TRBV20-1,TRBJ2-3,TRBD2,TGCAGTGCTAGTAAAGTCGGGACTAGTCCCACAGATACGCAGTATTTT,CSASKVGTSPTDTQYF
TRBV3-1/TRBV3-2,TRBJ2-7,-,TGTGCCAGCAGCCCAGGGGCCCGTTACTACGAGCAGTACTTC,CASSPGARYYEQYF